The 32 T cell receptor beta chains presented below share a single source sample, sequenced in a study of CD8 T cells in ankylosing spondylitis. Findings of the study overall: Seemingly characteristic of ankylosing spondylitis blood was a TCR beta motif consisting of under 10 highly homologous variants.

TCRdb fed the 5' RACE reads into MiXCR, producing one record per CDR3 protein. The sample lists about 200,000 distinct CDR3 sequences; more than 5.5% were seen once. These receptors have no known antigen. Sequenced input: blood, either unsorted or a sorted T cell fraction (not recorded which). The receptors stem from a male donor with ankylosing spondylitis.

This clonotype was counted many times. The rearrangement links TRBV10-3 to TRBJ2-7; D not resolved. The CDR3 is 13 residues long. Germline V gene sequence: CDR1 ENHRY, CDR2 SYGVKD. V gave up 3 bases and J gave up 4 bases, with 10 bases separating them. The CDR3 region has the DNA TGTGCCATCAGTGAAGGGAACCGGTACGAGCAGTACTTC. It translates to CAISEGNRYEQYF.

This clonotype was observed many times. The CDR3 sequence: CSVAGTDGSYEQYF. CDR3 bases: TGCAGCGTTGCCGGGACAGATGGAAGTTACGAGCAGTACTTC. This rearrangement joins TRBV29-1 to TRBJ2-7; 7 bases map to TRBD1. The CDR3 contains 14 residues. The junction had 10 bases not matched to a gene; V was cut back by 4 bases and J by 4 bases. Germline V CDR1 and CDR2: SQVTM, ANQGSEA.

This clonotype was seen ten or more times. J is TRBJ2-7 and V is TRBV27; D possibly uses TRBD1 or TRBD2 (6 bases each). Germline V gene sequence: CDR1 MNHEY, CDR2 SMNVEV (reference sequence). The CDR3 runs 15 residues. The V gene lost 0 bases and the J gene lost 4 bases, with 13 bases spanning the gap. CDR3 sequence (DNA): TGTGCCAGCAGTTTATCCCCGGGGGCTGGGTACGAGCAGTACTTC. Protein product: CASSLSPGAGYEQYF.

The CDR3 sequence: CSVTQGLYEQYF. CDR3 DNA: TGCAGCGTCACGCAGGGGCTGTACGAGCAGTACTTC. The J gene is TRBJ2-7, the V gene TRBV29-1; perhaps TRBD1 as D (6 bases). V lost 6 bases and J 4 bases, leaving 13 bases between the germline ends. Germline CDR1 SQVTM, CDR2 ANQGSEA. The CDR3 is 12 residues long.

This clonotype was counted at least ten times. The chain uses TRBV27 and TRBJ2-1; 8 bases map to TRBD2. CDR1 MNHEY and CDR2 SMNVEV come from the germline V gene (reference sequence). This CDR3 is 15 amino acids long. V lost 7 bases to trimming and J lost 4 bases; unmatched junction nucleotides: 9. The CDR3 here is CASNIRLAPYNEQFF. The CDR3, as DNA: TGTGCCAGCAATATCCGACTAGCGCCTTACAATGAGCAGTTCTTC.

V gene TRBV7-8 combines with J gene TRBJ2-5; 8 bases align to TRBD2. V shed 5 bases, J shed 1 base, and the junction held 3 bases outside the gene matches. The CDR3 sequence is 14 residues long. The germline CDR1 and CDR2 sequences are SGHVS and FQNEAQ. This CDR3 reads CASSPREGQETQYF. The CDR3 DNA reads as TGTGCCAGCAGCCCCCGGGAGGGCCAAGAGACCCAGTACTTC.

This clonotype was seen ten or more times. V is TRBV14 and J is TRBJ1-1, with 10 nucleotides matching TRBD1. Germline V gives CDR1 SGHDN, CDR2 FVKESK. After removal of 1 base from V and 6 bases from J, the junction contained 2 bases not matched to a gene. This CDR3 region has 14 residues. The CDR3 bases are TGTGCCAGCAGCCAAGGACAGGGGGCTCCTGAAGCTTTCTTT. As protein: CASSQGQGAPEAFF.

At least ten counts were recorded for this clonotype. The chain's CDR3 is CASSEGGGRGQFF. CDR3 DNA: TGTGCCAGCAGTGAGGGCGGAGGGCGGGGGCAGTTCTTC. The J gene is TRBJ2-1, the V gene TRBV25-1; possible D gene TRBD2, 6 bases. Per the germline V gene, CDR1 is MGHDK and CDR2 is SYGVNS. This CDR3 comprises 13 residues. Deletions cut 3 bases from V and 12 bases from J, with 15 bases between.

This clonotype has at least ten counts. This rearrangement joins TRBV18 to TRBJ1-3, with D possibly matching TRBD1 (5 bases). V lost 6 bases, J lost 0 bases, and 18 bases lay in between. CDR1 is KGHSH and CDR2 is LQKENI in the germline V gene. The CDR3 loop spans 17 amino acids. In DNA, the CDR3 is TGTGCCAGCTCCCGGGGGAATGCCCCGGCCTCTGGAAACACCATATATTTT. Encoded protein: CASSRGNAPASGNTIYF.

This clonotype has ten or more counts. The rearrangement joins TRBV15 to TRBJ1-2, with 8 bases aligning to TRBD1. CDR1 and CDR2 from the germline V gene are LNHNV and YYDKDF (reference sequence). The CDR3 totals 15 residues. The J segment lost 0 bases and the V segment lost 4 bases, leaving 4 bases of the junction unmatched. The CDR3 nucleotides are TGTGCCACCAGCATCGGACAGGGAGCTAACTATGGCTACACCTTC. Its translation: CATSIGQGANYGYTF.

This clonotype was recorded many times. The chain has TRBV28 and TRBJ2-3, with D perhaps assigned TRBD1 or TRBD2 (5 bases each). Deletions cut 7 bases from V and 3 bases from J, with 14 bases between. The V gene's germline CDR1 is MDHEN and CDR2 SYDVKM. The CDR3 sequence is 14 residues long. CDR3 sequence (DNA): TGTGCCAGCACCAGAACCGGGGCTACAGATACGCAGTATTTT. It is translated as CASTRTGATDTQYF.

Comment on this clonotype: The junction differs from germline at one of its ends, possibly a read error. The chain has TRBV29-1 and TRBJ2-6, with TRBD1 matching 10 bases. The CDR3 loop spans 18 amino acids. The germline gives CDR1 SQVTM, CDR2 ANQGSEA. The CDR3 region is CSVGDRDRGASGANVLTF. CDR3 sequence (DNA): TGCAGCGTTGGGGACCGGGACAGGGGTGCGTCTGGGGCCAATGTCCTGACTTTC.

The V call is TRBV11-2, the J call TRBJ2-7; the D is unclear. V lost 4 bases and J lost 4, with 14 bases in between. The CDR3 is made up of 14 amino acids. CDR1 and CDR2 from the germline V gene are SGHAT and FQNNGV. CDR3 coding DNA: TGTGCCAGCAGCTCGCGGCCCACTCTATACGAGCAGTACTTC. Translated: CASSSRPTLYEQYF.

This clonotype was recorded at least ten times. CDR3: CASSPRVAGNTGELFF. In nucleotides, the CDR3 is TGTGCCAGCAGCCCTCGGGTAGCGGGCAACACCGGGGAGCTGTTTTTT. The rearrangement uses TRBV7-8 and TRBJ2-2; 7 positions agree with TRBD2. V gave up 5 bases and J gave up 2 bases; unmatched junction bases: 8. CDR1 is SGHVS, CDR2 FQNEAQ, per germline. This CDR3 has 16 residues.

The sample holds many counts of this clonotype. The J gene is TRBJ2-1, the V gene TRBV5-1, with 9 bases fitting TRBD2. CDR1 is SGHRS and CDR2 is YFSETQ in the germline V gene. V lost 6 bases, J lost 2 bases, and 6 bases stayed unmatched. The CDR3 is 15 amino acids. CDR3 nucleotide sequence: TGCGCCAGCAACTGGGCTAGCGGGACCTACAATGAGCAGTTCTTC. Translating gives CASNWASGTYNEQFF.

At least ten counts were recorded for this clonotype. The chain carries TRBV6-2 or TRBV6-3 and TRBJ2-7; D might be TRBD1 (6 bases). Germline assignment: CDR1 MNHEY and CDR2 SVGEGT. Trimming removed 5 bases from V and 0 bases from J, with 17 bases in between. The CDR3 spans 16 residues. This chain's CDR3 is CASSPRTGQISYEQYF. The CDR3 nucleotides read TGTGCCAGCAGTCCGAGAACCGGACAGATCTCCTACGAGCAGTACTTC.

This clonotype came up many times. This sequence joins TRBV5-1 and TRBJ1-1; perhaps TRBD1 as D (6 bases). Per germline, CDR1 SGHRS and CDR2 YFSETQ. Trimming removed 4 bases at V and 1 base at J, with 11 bases between. The CDR3 is 14 amino acids. CDR3 region: CASSIGQPNTEAFF. As DNA, the CDR3 is TGCGCCAGCAGCATAGGACAGCCGAACACTGAAGCTTTCTTT.

There are many counts of this clonotype. V gene TRBV27 combines with J gene TRBJ2-7; D perhaps matches TRBD1 (5 bases). CDR3 length: 11 residues. Trimming took off 10 bases at V and 10 bases at J, with 17 bases between the two ends. Per germline, CDR1 MNHEY and CDR2 SMNVEV (reference sequence). CDR3 in amino acids: CATRRKGEQYF. As DNA, the CDR3 is TGTGCCACTCGACGGAAAGGGGAACAGTACTTC.

This clonotype has ten or more counts. V gene TRBV29-1 combines with J gene TRBJ1-4; 8 bases line up with TRBD1. The junction had 11 bases not matched to a gene; V was cut back by 7 bases and J by 10 bases. Germline values: CDR1 SQVTM, CDR2 ANQGSEA. The CDR3 is 13 amino acids. In DNA form, the CDR3 reads TGCAGCGCCGGGACAGGCGAGGGAGGAAAACTGTTTTTT. It encodes CSAGTGEGGKLFF. Full variable domain (missing parts from reference TRBV29-1 and TRBJ1-4): SAVISQKPSRDICQRGTSLTIQCQVDSQVTMMFWYRQQPGQSLTLIATANQGSEATYESGFVIDKFPISRPNLTFSTLTVSNMSPEDSSIYLCSAGTGEGGKLFFGSGTQLSVL.

This clonotype has ten or more counts. V gene TRBV4-1 combines with J gene TRBJ2-7; D is ambiguous. V was trimmed by 1 base and J by 0 bases, leaving 7 bases between them. Germline V gene sequence: CDR1 MGHRA, CDR2 YSYEKL. CDR3 size: 14 residues. This CDR3 is CASSQVGISYEQYF. In nucleotides, the CDR3 is TGCGCCAGCAGCCAAGTAGGAATCTCCTACGAGCAGTACTTC.

The table lists this clonotype with many counts. The chain has TRBV12-3 or TRBV12-4 and TRBJ2-1; D is unclear. The CDR3 consists of 12 residues. V lost 5 bases to trimming and J lost 4 bases, with 6 bases between them. The CDR3 DNA reads TGTGCCAGCAGTCCCCTTTACAATGAGCAGTTCTTC. Its protein is CASSPLYNEQFF.

This clonotype was observed many times. The chain couples TRBV10-3 to TRBJ1-5; D gene unclear. The ends were cut back, 9 bases at V and 10 bases at J, with 7 bases in the middle. The CDR3 has 9 amino acids. Germline lookup yields CDR1 ENHRY and CDR2 SYGVKD. The CDR3 region has the DNA TGTGCCATTGGGGATCCCCAGCATTTT. Encoded protein: CAIGDPQHF.

Many counts were recorded for this clonotype. The chain uses TRBV6-1 and TRBJ2-5; 15 nucleotides agree with TRBD2. The CDR3 sequence is 15 residues long. V was pared by 7 bases and J by 7 bases, with 7 bases of the junction left unmatched. Germline CDR1 reads MNHNS; CDR2 reads SASEGT. The CDR3 DNA reads as TGTGCCAGCAACAACAGGACTAGCGGGAGGGGGACCCAGTACTTC. Encoded protein: CASNNRTSGRGTQYF.

This clonotype was detected a few times. The rearrangement uses TRBV9 and TRBJ2-7, with a weak D call TRBD1 (6 bases). Trimming took off 0 bases at V and 4 bases at J, with 17 bases between the two ends. This CDR3 contains 16 residues. CDR1 and CDR2 from the germline V gene are SGDLS and YYNGEE. CDR3 protein: CASSVGGAGAWYEQYF. CDR3 bases: TGTGCCAGCAGCGTAGGGGGCGCAGGGGCTTGGTACGAGCAGTACTTC.

The CDR3 DNA reads as TGTGCCAGTGCCTCCCGACAGGGACACAATGAGCAGTTCTTC. It translates to CASASRQGHNEQFF. V is TRBV19 and J is TRBJ2-1, with 7 bases matching TRBD1. Per the germline V gene, CDR1 is LNHDA and CDR2 is SQIVND (reference sequence). The CDR3 totals 14 residues. V was pared by 8 bases and J by 5 bases, with 9 bases of the junction left unmatched.

This clonotype has more than one count but fewer than ten. The chain has TRBV27 and TRBJ1-2, with D possibly TRBD1 on 6 matching bases. V was clipped by 2 bases and J by 6 bases, with 13 bases between them. Germline lookup yields CDR1 MNHEY and CDR2 SMNVEV (reference sequence). The CDR3 extends over 14 amino acids. In DNA form, the CDR3 reads TGTGCCAGCAGTTTAGCCGGGGGCGAGAATGGCTACACCTTC. The encoded protein is CASSLAGGENGYTF.

This chain joins TRBV20-1 and TRBJ2-5; D is undetermined. Trimming shortened V by 6 bases and J by 4 bases, and 15 bases separated the two germline ends. CDR3 size: 13 residues. Germline values: CDR1 DFQATT, CDR2 SNEGSKA (reference sequence). The CDR3 is CSAVLQKPETQYF. Here the CDR3 DNA reads TGCAGTGCCGTGCTACAGAAACCAGAGACCCAGTACTTC.

This clonotype was detected many times. The chain combines TRBV7-2 with TRBJ1-1; the match to TRBD1 covers 7 bases. Germline loops: CDR1 SGHTA, CDR2 FQGNSA. This CDR3 region has 15 residues. The V gene end was trimmed by 6 bases and the J gene end by 0 bases; junction bases not matched to a gene: 7. The CDR3 nucleotides are TGTGCCAGCAGTCCCCAGGGGGGTATGAACACTGAAGCTTTCTTT. It specifies CASSPQGGMNTEAFF.

This clonotype was observed many times. This chain joins TRBV6-5 and TRBJ2-7; D gene uncertain. V dropped 4 bases and J dropped 2 bases, with 12 bases sitting between them. CDR3 size: 14 residues. Germline-derived CDR1 and CDR2 are MNHEY and SVGAGI. CDR3 sequence reads: CASSSYDITYEQYF. The CDR3 DNA reads TGTGCCAGCAGTTCATATGACATAACCTACGAGCAGTACTTC.

The chain uses TRBV7-9 and TRBJ2-7, with 9 bases lining up with TRBD1. The CDR3 consists of 15 residues. The junction had 5 bases not matched to a gene; V was cut back by 5 bases and J by 0 bases. CDR1 is SEHNR, CDR2 FQNEAQ, per germline (reference sequence). CDR3 region: CASSRGQGSSYEQYF. In nucleotides, the CDR3 is TGTGCCAGCAGCCGTGGACAGGGGAGCTCCTACGAGCAGTACTTC.

V is TRBV21-1 and J is TRBJ1-1; the listed D gene, TRBD1, was not tested against the DNA. TRBV21-1 is designated a pseudogene. The CDR3 consists of 17 residues. This chain's CDR3 is CASSKWREIGARTEAFF. The CDR3, as DNA: TGTGCCAGCAGCAAATGGCGGGAGATAGGGGCGCGAACTGAAGCTTTCTTT.

V gene TRBV25-1 combines with J gene TRBJ2-1; D possibly corresponds to TRBD2 (6 bases). There are 15 residues in the CDR3. Between the trimmed V and J ends, which lost 6 bases and 4 bases, there was a span of 16 bases. CDR1 and CDR2 from the germline V gene are MGHDK and SYGVNS. CDR3 residues: CASSTPWEEYNEQFF. The CDR3 DNA sequence: TGTGCCAGCAGCACCCCGTGGGAGGAGTACAATGAGCAGTTCTTC.